This is a list of T cell receptor beta chains from one sample in a study of blood T cell repertoires in COVID-19. Some clones are missing from TCRdb's copy, which holds only in-frame ones; the method was immunoSEQ multiplex PCR. The repertoire holds about 49,000 clones, with approximately 93% as singletons. Source material: peripheral blood. These receptors were taken from a man aged 55-75 years with COVID-19, enrolled during active disease. Both conserved end residues are part of each CDR3. The D gene is left open where the match is weak. For some rows the clone size is stated as once, few or many, or as a class when expanded; others skip it.

d_call j_call v_call clone_size cdr3_aa cdr3_nt
TRBD2 TRBJ2-7 TRBV19 NA CASSITSASYEQYF TGTGCCAGTAGTATTACTAGCGCGTCCTACGAGCAGTACTTC
NA TRBJ1-5 TRBV4-1 NA CASSQDWANQPQHF TGCGCCAGCAGCCAAGATTGGGCCAATCAGCCCCAGCATTTT
TRBD1 TRBJ1-1 TRBV5-1 NA CASSSQGSGSGTEAFF TGCGCCAGCAGCTCACAGGGGTCTGGGAGCGGCACTGAAGCTTTCTTT
NA TRBJ1-2 TRBV10-3 once CAISDGSNYGYTF TGTGCCATCAGTGATGGGAGTAACTATGGCTACACCTTC
TRBD1 TRBJ1-2 TRBV6-5 NA CASSYSGTGNYGYTF TGTGCCAGCAGTTACTCGGGGACAGGGAACTATGGCTACACCTTC
TRBD2 TRBJ2-1 TRBV6-5 once CASTPTSGVINEQFF TGTGCCAGCACCCCGACTAGCGGGGTTATAAATGAGCAGTTCTTC
NA TRBJ2-1 TRBV21-1 NA CASSISSGTNFYNEQFF TGTGCCAGCAGCATTTCTTCCGGGACTAATTTTTACAATGAGCAGTTCTTC
TRBD1 TRBJ2-1 TRBV10-3 NA CAISLQGASGNEQFF TGTGCCATCAGCCTACAGGGGGCCTCCGGCAATGAGCAGTTCTTC
TRBD1 TRBJ2-7 TRBV12-3/TRBV12-4 NA CASSARGPHEQYF TGTGCCAGCAGTGCCAGGGGGCCCCACGAGCAGTACTTC
NA TRBJ2-7 TRBV5-1 NA CASSSEREQYF TGCGCCAGCAGCTCTGAGCGGGAGCAGTACTTC
TRBD1 TRBJ2-1 TRBV9 NA CASSAPARDRANNEQFF TGTGCCAGCAGCGCGCCAGCCCGGGACAGGGCTAACAATGAGCAGTTCTTC
TRBD2 TRBJ2-6 TRBV11-2 NA CASSFGGSNVLTF TGTGCCAGCAGCTTCGGGGGGTCCAACGTCCTGACTTTC
NA TRBJ2-3 TRBV28 NA CASSYRGLSTDTQYF TGTGCCAGCAGTTACAGGGGACTTAGCACAGATACGCAGTATTTT
NA TRBJ2-7 TRBV25-1 NA CASSGDIPPYEQYF TGTGCCAGCAGTGGAGACATTCCCCCCTACGAGCAGTACTTC
TRBD2 TRBJ2-1 TRBV9 NA CASSAQTSGMGAEQFF TGTGCCAGCAGCGCGCAGACTAGCGGGATGGGGGCTGAGCAGTTCTTC
NA TRBJ1-6 TRBV7-9 NA CASSLTGPNSPLHF TGTGCCAGCAGCTTGACAGGCCCCAATTCACCCCTCCACTTT
NA TRBJ2-1 TRBV3-1/TRBV3-2 NA CASSLTLPRLNEQFF TGTGCCAGCAGCCTTACCCTACCTCGCCTCAATGAGCAGTTCTTC
NA TRBJ2-2 TRBV7-7 NA CASSFGPATGELFF TGTGCTAGCAGCTTTGGCCCTGCTACCGGGGAGCTGTTTTTT